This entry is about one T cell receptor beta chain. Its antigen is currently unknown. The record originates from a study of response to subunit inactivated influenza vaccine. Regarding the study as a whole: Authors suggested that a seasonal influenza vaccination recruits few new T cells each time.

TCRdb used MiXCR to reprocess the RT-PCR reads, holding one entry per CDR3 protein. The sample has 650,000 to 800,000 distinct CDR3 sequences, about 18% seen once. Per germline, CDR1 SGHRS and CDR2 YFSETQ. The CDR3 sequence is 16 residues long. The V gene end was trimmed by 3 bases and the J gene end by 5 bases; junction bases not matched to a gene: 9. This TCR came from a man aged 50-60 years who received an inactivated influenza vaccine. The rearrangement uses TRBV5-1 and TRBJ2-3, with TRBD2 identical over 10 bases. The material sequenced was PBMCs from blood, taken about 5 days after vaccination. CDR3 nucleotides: TGCGCCAGCAGCTCGGAAGCGGGAGGGCCTGGAGATACGCAGTATTTT. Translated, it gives CASSSEAGGPGDTQYF.